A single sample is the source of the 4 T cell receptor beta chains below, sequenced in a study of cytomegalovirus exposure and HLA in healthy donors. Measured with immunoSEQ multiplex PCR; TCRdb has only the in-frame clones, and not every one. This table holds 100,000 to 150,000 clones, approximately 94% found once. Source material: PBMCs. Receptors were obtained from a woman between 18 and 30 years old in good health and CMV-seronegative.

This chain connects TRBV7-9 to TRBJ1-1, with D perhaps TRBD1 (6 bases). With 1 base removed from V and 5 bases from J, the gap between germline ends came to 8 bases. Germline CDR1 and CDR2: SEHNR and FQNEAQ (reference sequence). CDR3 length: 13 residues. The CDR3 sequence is CASSLVQGTEAFF. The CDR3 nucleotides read TGTGCCAGCAGCTTAGTACAGGGAACTGAAGCTTTCTTT.

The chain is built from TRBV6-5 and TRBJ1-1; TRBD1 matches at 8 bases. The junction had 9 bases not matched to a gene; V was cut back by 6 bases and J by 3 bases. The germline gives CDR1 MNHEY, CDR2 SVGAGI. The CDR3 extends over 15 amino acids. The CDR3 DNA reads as TGTGCCAGCAGCCTCTGGACAGGGAGCGACACTGAAGCTTTCTTT. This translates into CASSLWTGSDTEAFF.

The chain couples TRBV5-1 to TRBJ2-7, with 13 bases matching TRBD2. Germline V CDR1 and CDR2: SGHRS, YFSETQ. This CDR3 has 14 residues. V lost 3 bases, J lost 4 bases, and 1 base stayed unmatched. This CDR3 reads CASSWTSGGYEQYF. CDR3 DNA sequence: TGCGCCAGCAGCTGGACTAGCGGGGGTTACGAGCAGTACTTC.

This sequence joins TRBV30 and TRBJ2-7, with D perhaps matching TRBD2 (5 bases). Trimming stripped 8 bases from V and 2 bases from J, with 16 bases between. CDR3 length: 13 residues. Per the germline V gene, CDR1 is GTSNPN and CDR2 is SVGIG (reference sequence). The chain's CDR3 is CALSRGLAYEQYF. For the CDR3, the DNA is TGTGCCCTGAGCCGAGGGCTAGCCTACGAGCAGTACTTC.